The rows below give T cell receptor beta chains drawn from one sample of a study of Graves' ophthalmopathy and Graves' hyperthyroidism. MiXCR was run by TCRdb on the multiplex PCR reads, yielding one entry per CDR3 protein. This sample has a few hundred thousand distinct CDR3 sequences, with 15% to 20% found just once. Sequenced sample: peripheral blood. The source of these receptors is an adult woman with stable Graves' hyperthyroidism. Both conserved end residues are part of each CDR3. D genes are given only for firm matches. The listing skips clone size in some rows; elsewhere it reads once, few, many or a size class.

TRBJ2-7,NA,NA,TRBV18,TGTGCCAGCAGCATCAGGACGGGTGGAGTCTACGAGCAGTACTTC,CASSIRTGGVYEQYF
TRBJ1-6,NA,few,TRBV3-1,TGTGCCAGCAGCCGTGCCCCCCAGGGCCCTAATTCACCCCTCCACTTT,CASSRAPQGPNSPLHF
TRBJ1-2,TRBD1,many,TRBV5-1,TGCGCCAGCAGCTCGATGGGACAGCTCTATGGCTACACCTTC,CASSSMGQLYGYTF
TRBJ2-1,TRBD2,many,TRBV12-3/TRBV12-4,TGTGCCAGCAACCGGGAGGGAAGATTTGAGCAGTTCTTC,CASNREGRFEQFF
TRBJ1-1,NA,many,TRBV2,TGTGCCAGCAGGGCAGGGGAGGGCACTGAAGCTTTCTTT,CASRAGEGTEAFF
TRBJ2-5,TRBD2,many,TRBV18,TGTGCCAGCTCACCGGGGCTAGCGGGAAACTCAACCCAGTACTTC,CASSPGLAGNSTQYF
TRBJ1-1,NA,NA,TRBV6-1,TGTGCCAGCAGGGACACCGGGGGGACTGAAGCTTTCTTT,CASRDTGGTEAFF
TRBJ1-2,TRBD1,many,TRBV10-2,TGCGCCAGCACGGGACAGGGCCAAGGCTACACCTTC,CASTGQGQGYTF
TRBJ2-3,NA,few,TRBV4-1,TGCGCCAGCAGCCAAGATGAAAGGTCCGGGGCTCCGAAGTATTTT,CASSQDERSGAPKYF
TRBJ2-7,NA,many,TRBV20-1,TGCAGTGCTAGGGCTTTACCGGGGAACTCCTACGAGCAGTACTTC,CSARALPGNSYEQYF
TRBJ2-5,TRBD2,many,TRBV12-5,TGTGCTAGTGGTCAGAACCGAGCGGGAGACGAGACCCAGTACTTC,CASGQNRAGDETQYF
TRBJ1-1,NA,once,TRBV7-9,TGTGCCAGCAGCTTAGCTGGTCAGTCTGCGGCTTTCTTT,CASSLAGQSAAFF
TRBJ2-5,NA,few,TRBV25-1,TGTGCCAGCAGTGGGCCGGGGAGGGGGAACCAAGAGACCCAGTACTTC,CASSGPGRGNQETQYF
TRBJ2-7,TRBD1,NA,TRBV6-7,TGTGCCAGCAGTTCGGGACAGGGGTGGAACGAGCAGTACTTC,CASSSGQGWNEQYF
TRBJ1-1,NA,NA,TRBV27,TGTGCCAGCAGTCCGAGACAGAGGAGCACTGAAGCTTTCTTT,CASSPRQRSTEAFF
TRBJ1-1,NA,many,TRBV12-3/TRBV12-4,TGTGCCAGCAGTTTAGCGCTTCCCGAAAACTTT,CASSLALPENF
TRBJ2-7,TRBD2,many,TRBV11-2,TGTGCCAGCAGCGCCGGGGGGGGAACTCGCGAGCAGTACTTC,CASSAGGGTREQYF
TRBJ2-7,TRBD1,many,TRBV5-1,TGCGCCAGCAGCTTGGAAGCGACAGGGGGGACCTACGAGCAGTACTTC,CASSLEATGGTYEQYF
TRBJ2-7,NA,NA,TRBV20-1,TGCAGTGCTGAAGGTTTAGGCCAGAGAGAGCAGTACTTC,CSAEGLGQREQYF
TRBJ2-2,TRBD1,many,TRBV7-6,TGTGCCAGCAGCTTAGGACAGGGGGCCAGCACCGGGGAGCTGTTTTTT,CASSLGQGASTGELFF
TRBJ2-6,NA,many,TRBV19,TGTGCCAGTAGATCAGGTAAATCTGGGGCCAACGTCCTGACTTTC,CASRSGKSGANVLTF
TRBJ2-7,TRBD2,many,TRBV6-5,TGTGCCAGCAGTTACTTAGGACTAGCGATCGAGCAGTACTTC,CASSYLGLAIEQYF
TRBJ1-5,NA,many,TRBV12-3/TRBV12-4,TGTGCCAGCAGTTTAATAGGGGCGGACCAGCCCCAGCATTTT,CASSLIGADQPQHF
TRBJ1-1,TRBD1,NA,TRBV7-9,TGTGCCAGCAGTTTCTCCGGGACAGGGGACACTGAAGCTTTCTTT,CASSFSGTGDTEAFF
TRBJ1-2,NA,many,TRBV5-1,TGCGCCAGCAGCGAACGGGACCCCCGTGGCTACACCTTC,CASSERDPRGYTF
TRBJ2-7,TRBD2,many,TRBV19,TGTGCCAGTAGTATCACTAGCGCCTACGAGCAGTACTTC,CASSITSAYEQYF
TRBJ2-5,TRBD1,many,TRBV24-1,TGTGCCACCAGTGATTCGGGCAGGGGGCGTTTGGAAGAGACCCAGTACTTC,CATSDSGRGRLEETQYF
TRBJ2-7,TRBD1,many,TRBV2,TGTGCCAGCAGTGATCCGGGACAGGGAGCGACCCGCTCCTACGAGCAGTACTTC,CASSDPGQGATRSYEQYF
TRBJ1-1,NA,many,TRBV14,TGTGCCAGCAGCCAAGTAGCCGCGGTCGGCACTGAAGCTTTCTTT,CASSQVAAVGTEAFF
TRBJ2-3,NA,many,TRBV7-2,TGTGCCAGCAGCTTAGCGGCAGTCTCAGATACGCAGTATTTC,CASSLAAVSDTQYF
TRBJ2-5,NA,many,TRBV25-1,TGTGCCAGCAGTGAATTGGGGGCAGGGGCCCCACAAGAGACCCAGTACTTC,CASSELGAGAPQETQYF
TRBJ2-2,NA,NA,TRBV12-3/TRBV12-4,TGTGCCAGCAGCCCCTCCTGGGGGGATACCGGGGAGCTGTTTTTT,CASSPSWGDTGELFF
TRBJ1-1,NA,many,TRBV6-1,TGTGCCAGCACCGATTCGACAGATCCTCACACTGAAGCTTTCTTT,CASTDSTDPHTEAFF
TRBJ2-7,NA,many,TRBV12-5,TGTGCTAGTGGTAAACGGGGTTCCTACGAGCAGTACTTC,CASGKRGSYEQYF
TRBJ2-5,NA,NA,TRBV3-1,TGTGCCAGCAGCCAAGATCGCGGGGTAGAGACCCAGTACTTC,CASSQDRGVETQYF
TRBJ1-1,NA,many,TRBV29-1,TGCAGCGTTACCAGGACAGCCAACACTGAAGCTTTCTTT,CSVTRTANTEAFF
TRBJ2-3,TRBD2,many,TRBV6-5,TGTGCCAGCAGTCTCCTAGCGGGAGGAGAGGATACGCAGTATTTT,CASSLLAGGEDTQYF
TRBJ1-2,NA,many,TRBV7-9,TGTGCCAGCAGCTTACAGGGAGAGGATGGCTACACCTTC,CASSLQGEDGYTF
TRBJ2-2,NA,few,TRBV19,TGTGCCAGTAAAGGCAGGGGGGTTGCCGGGGAGCTGTTTTTT,CASKGRGVAGELFF
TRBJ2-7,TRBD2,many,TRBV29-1,TGCAGCGTTGAACTGGCTACTAGCGGGAGTTCATACGAGCAGTACTTC,CSVELATSGSSYEQYF
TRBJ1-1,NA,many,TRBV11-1,TGTGCCAGCAGCTTAAGTTTCCAGGAAACTGAAGCTTTCTTT,CASSLSFQETEAFF
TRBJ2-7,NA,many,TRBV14,TGTGCCAGCAGCCAAGTAGGGCGGATGGCGTCCTACGAGCAGTACTTC,CASSQVGRMASYEQYF